Included here is one T cell receptor beta chain sequence, with context. The sample belongs to a study of blood T cell repertoires in COVID-19. Whole-study context: The study drew acute and convalescent COVID-19 samples from the United States, Italy and Spain. T cells, B-cell-depleted T cells, or PBMCs supplied cDNA or gDNA.

CDR1 is LGHNA and CDR2 is YSLEER in the germline V gene. This CDR3 has 14 residues. V was pared by 0 bases and J by 8 bases, with 6 bases of the junction left unmatched. Original data processing: Reference gene primer amplification gave estimated nucleated cell counts. Assay: immunoSEQ multiplex PCR; the TCRdb copy retains only in-frame clones and omits some. For V, J and clone size, that table is used; D and trimming come from the DNA. The table records approximately 97,000 clones, about 83% of them present only once. This chain links TRBV4-3 with TRBJ1-2; 7 positions match TRBD1. The clonotype was recovered from a man aged 35-49 years with active or convalescent COVID-19. Sample: peripheral blood. DNA of the CDR3: TGCGCCAGCAGCCAAGATGTAACAGGGGACGGCTACACCTTC. Residues: CASSQDVTGDGYTF.